The rows below give T cell receptor beta chains drawn from one sample of a study of post-analysis software for immune sequencing data. MiXCR, applied by TCRdb to the PCR reads, yields one record per CDR3 protein. The table records fewer than 850,000 distinct CDR3 sequences, around 46% of them present only once. Input material: blood. These receptors all stem from a girl aged 5-17 years with multiple sclerosis. Each CDR3 is given with its conserved first and last residue. Fields, in order: V gene, CDR3 length, J gene, D gene, clone size, CDR3 protein, CDR3 DNA. The D gene is left open where the match is weak. Some rows have no size entry. The others give once, few or many, or a class for an expanded clone.

TRBV20-1,14,TRBJ2-5,NA,NA,CSALTQRAQETQYF,TGCAGTGCCTTGACCCAGAGAGCACAAGAGACCCAGTACTTC
TRBV7-9,15,TRBJ1-2,TRBD1,NA,CASSLGSTGEYGYTF,TGTGCCAGCAGCTTAGGCAGTACAGGGGAGTATGGCTACACCTTC
TRBV10-3,18,TRBJ2-3,NA,NA,CAIRVPVGNNSSTDTQYF,TGTGCCATCAGGGTCCCGGTTGGAAACAACTCTAGCACAGATACGCAGTATTTT
TRBV29-1,14,TRBJ2-3,NA,few,CSVERAGSTDTQYF,TGCAGCGTTGAACGGGCGGGTAGCACAGATACGCAGTATTTT
TRBV10-2,14,TRBJ2-7,NA,NA,CASSDWSGPYEQYF,TGCGCCAGCAGTGACTGGAGCGGACCTTACGAGCAGTACTTC
TRBV29-1,15,TRBJ1-1,TRBD1,NA,CSVEGGDRGIAEAFF,TGCAGCGTTGAAGGGGGGGACAGGGGTATTGCTGAAGCTTTCTTT
TRBV7-3,17,TRBJ2-3,TRBD2,once,CASSPTSPRWSTDTQYF,TGTGCCAGCAGCCCGACTAGCCCTCGATGGAGCACAGATACGCAGTATTTT
TRBV20-1,15,TRBJ2-5,TRBD2,NA,CSAGDSGRIAETQYF,TGCAGTGCTGGGGATAGCGGGAGAATCGCAGAGACCCAGTACTTC
TRBV6-7,12,TRBJ2-1,NA,few,CASSYAGGEQFF,TGTGCCAGCAGTTACGCTGGGGGAGAGCAGTTCTTC
TRBV7-2,14,TRBJ2-3,TRBD2,many,CASSSASGRDTQYF,TGTGCCAGCAGCTCCGCTAGCGGGCGGGATACGCAGTATTTT
TRBV4-2,13,TRBJ2-5,NA,few,CASSGSREETQYF,TGTGCCAGCAGCGGCTCTAGGGAAGAGACCCAGTACTTC
TRBV20-1,14,TRBJ2-7,TRBD1,NA,CSASPTDRAYEQYF,TGCAGTGCTAGCCCTACGGACAGGGCCTACGAGCAGTACTTC
TRBV18,17,TRBJ1-2,TRBD1,NA,CASSPATDGQGLYGYTF,TGTGCCAGCTCACCAGCAACCGACGGACAGGGTCTCTATGGCTACACCTTC
TRBV27,13,TRBJ2-7,NA,few,CASAPGALYEQYF,TGTGCCAGCGCCCCCGGGGCACTCTACGAGCAGTACTTC
TRBV28,15,TRBJ2-3,TRBD1,NA,CASSPTWTGGDTQYF,TGTGCCAGCAGTCCCACCTGGACAGGGGGAGATACGCAGTATTTT
TRBV6-2/TRBV6-3,15,TRBJ2-7,TRBD2,few,CASTTGLAAAYEQYF,TGTGCCAGCACCACCGGACTAGCGGCAGCCTACGAGCAGTACTTC
TRBV29-1,13,TRBJ2-5,NA,NA,CSVYSGARETQYF,TGCAGCGTTTACTCGGGAGCTCGAGAGACCCAGTACTTC
TRBV27,14,TRBJ2-1,TRBD1,NA,CASRPTGGSETQFF,TGTGCCAGCAGGCCCACAGGGGGCTCGGAGACCCAGTTCTTC
TRBV12-3/TRBV12-4,13,TRBJ2-7,NA,NA,CASSGRGPGEQYF,TGTGCCAGCAGCGGGCGGGGGCCAGGCGAGCAGTACTTC
TRBV20-1,15,TRBJ2-7,TRBD2,NA,CSANPPSGRAYEQYF,TGCAGTGCTAATCCCCCTTCCGGGAGGGCATACGAGCAGTACTTC
TRBV7-2,14,TRBJ2-3,NA,few,CASSDKVGTDTQYF,TGTGCCAGCAGCGACAAAGTGGGCACAGATACGCAGTATTTT
TRBV20-1,15,TRBJ1-2,NA,few,CSAREGGGLKGGYTF,TGCAGTGCTAGGGAGGGCGGGGGGCTCAAGGGTGGCTACACCTTC
TRBV20-1,15,TRBJ1-6,TRBD1,NA,CSARGQSSYNSPLHF,TGCAGTGCTAGGGGACAGAGCTCCTATAATTCACCCCTCCACTTT
TRBV7-7,13,TRBJ1-1,NA,NA,CASSSLPGLEAFF,TGTGCTAGCAGCTCCCTTCCGGGCCTAGAAGCTTTCTTT
TRBV12-3/TRBV12-4,15,TRBJ2-1,NA,NA,CASSLVGDIYNEQFF,TGTGCCAGCAGTTTAGTAGGGGATATATACAATGAGCAGTTCTTC
TRBV5-1,13,TRBJ2-5,NA,NA,CASSLDSTETQYF,TGCGCCAGCAGCTTGGACAGCACCGAGACCCAGTACTTC
TRBV29-1,13,TRBJ2-1,NA,NA,CSVVATEANEQFF,TGCAGCGTTGTGGCAACAGAGGCGAATGAGCAGTTCTTC
TRBV7-9,18,TRBJ2-7,TRBD2,NA,CASSSPRTSGGLIYEQYF,TGTGCCAGCAGCTCACCCAGGACTAGCGGGGGTCTTATCTACGAGCAGTACTTC
TRBV13,15,TRBJ1-1,TRBD1,NA,CASSLGDRVNTEAFF,TGTGCCAGCAGCTTAGGGGACAGGGTGAACACTGAAGCTTTCTTT
TRBV7-9,15,TRBJ2-5,NA,NA,CASSLVVAAQETQYF,TGTGCCAGCAGCTTAGTGGTAGCGGCCCAAGAGACCCAGTACTTC
TRBV3-1,12,TRBJ2-3,NA,NA,CASSQPGFQVYF,TGTGCCAGCAGCCAACCCGGTTTCCAGGTGTATTTT
TRBV15,16,TRBJ2-7,TRBD2,NA,CATSRDSRTSVYGQYF,TGTGCCACCAGCAGAGATTCGAGGACTAGCGTATACGGGCAGTACTTC
TRBV27,16,TRBJ1-6,TRBD1,NA,CASSQGGSSYNSPLHF,TGTGCCAGCAGCCAGGGGGGGAGCTCCTATAATTCACCCCTCCACTTT
TRBV4-2,13,TRBJ2-5,NA,NA,CASSQDIWETQYF,TGTGCCAGCAGCCAAGATATTTGGGAGACCCAGTACTTC
TRBV7-2,15,TRBJ1-2,TRBD1,NA,CASSKVGTGDYGYTF,TGTGCCAGCAGCAAAGTTGGTACAGGGGACTATGGCTACACCTTC
TRBV29-1,15,TRBJ2-5,TRBD1,NA,CSVVSGTGLSGAQYF,TGCAGCGTTGTGTCGGGGACAGGGCTCTCGGGGGCCCAGTACTTC
TRBV3-1,15,TRBJ1-2,TRBD1,few,CASSQERPGGYGYTF,TGTGCCAGCAGCCAAGAGAGGCCAGGGGGTTATGGCTACACCTTC
TRBV15,16,TRBJ2-5,NA,few,CATSRIRETFQETQYF,TGTGCCACCAGCAGAATCCGAGAGACTTTCCAAGAGACCCAGTACTTC
TRBV29-1,12,TRBJ2-3,NA,NA,CSGTGVGDTQYF,TGCAGCGGGACGGGGGTAGGAGATACGCAGTATTTT
TRBV27,15,TRBJ2-5,NA,NA,CASSPYSGTQETRYF,TGTGCCAGCAGCCCCTATAGCGGTACCCAAGAGACCCGGTACTTC
TRBV7-2,14,TRBJ2-3,NA,once,CASSPKRLELSQYF,TGTGCCAGCAGCCCAAAGCGCCTCGAGTTATCGCAGTATTTT
TRBV4-3,15,TRBJ1-5,TRBD1,NA,CASSQEQGSNQPQHF,TGCGCCAGCAGCCAAGAACAGGGGAGCAATCAGCCCCAGCATTTT
TRBV7-2,13,TRBJ1-4,NA,once,CASSSYRTEKLFF,TGTGCCAGCAGCTCATACCGTACTGAAAAACTGTTTTTT
TRBV12-3/TRBV12-4,14,TRBJ2-3,NA,NA,CASSPSLGTDTQYF,TGTGCCAGCTCCCCATCCCTGGGCACAGATACGCAGTATTTT
TRBV7-2,16,TRBJ2-7,NA,few,CASSLSYEAVPYEQYF,TGTGCCAGCAGCCTTTCTTATGAGGCGGTGCCCTACGAGCAGTACTTC